This T cell receptor beta chain was captured in a study of blood T cell repertoires in COVID-19. The table came from immunoSEQ multiplex PCR; TCRdb's copy has only in-frame clones and leaves some out. This table holds 140,000 to 150,000 clones, about 87% found once. This clone was detected only once. Looked up from germline, CDR1 is SGDLS and CDR2 is YYNGEE. Unmatched junction bases numbered 5, after V lost 0 bases and J lost 6 bases. CDR3 size: 16 residues. The sequence came from a human donor with COVID-19, enrolled during active disease. The donor label of this sample is uncertain. The specimen sequenced was peripheral blood. V usage is TRBV9 and J usage is TRBJ2-3, with 12 positions matching TRBD2. This CDR3 is CASSVGLAGGPDTQYF. The CDR3 DNA reads TGTGCCAGCAGCGTAGGGCTAGCGGGGGGGCCTGATACGCAGTATTTT.